This entry lists 30 T cell receptor beta chains sequenced from one sample in a study of T cells in Graves' hyperthyroidism and ophthalmopathy. Researchers took RNA transcripts and amplified the TCR beta CDR3 regions from them. RT-PCR in the first round (using the HTBI primer set) targeted the TCR CDR3. In TCRdb, the multiplex PCR reads were re-called with MiXCR into one record per CDR3 protein. This sample has 650,000 to 800,000 distinct CDR3 sequences, with less than 45% found just once. The sequencing sample was made of peripheral blood or thyroid tissue (not recorded which). The receptors here all came from an adult man with Graves' disease, either hyperthyroidism or ophthalmopathy (not recorded which).

The chain recombines TRBV29-1 with TRBJ2-7; D not resolved. Trimming pared 2 bases from V and 12 bases from J, leaving 14 bases between. CDR1 and CDR2 (germline): SQVTM, ANQGSEA. The CDR3 is made up of 11 amino acids. The CDR3 reads CSVETGSPAYF. The CDR3 nucleotides are TGCAGCGTTGAAACGGGCAGTCCGGCGTACTTC.

This clonotype was seen repeatedly, ten times or more. For the CDR3, the DNA is TGCAGTGCTAGGGCCCAGAGGGGGCTTGGCTACACCTTC. This encodes CSARAQRGLGYTF. The chain combines TRBV20-1 with TRBJ1-2; 7 nucleotides align to TRBD1. The V gene's germline CDR1 is DFQATT and CDR2 SNEGSKA (reference sequence). V shed 3 bases and J 7 bases; nucleotides not matched to a gene: 8. The CDR3 sequence is 13 residues long.

As regards this clonotype: A much larger clone differs from this one at a single base, so this may be a read error. The chain links TRBV7-6 to TRBJ2-5; D is perhaps TRBD2 (6 bases). Germline V gene data show CDR1 as SGHVS and CDR2 as FNYEAQ. There are 17 residues in the CDR3. The DNA for the CDR3 is TGTACCAGCAGCTTAGGCCAGCACAGGACTACCAAAGAGACCCAGTACTTC. It specifies CTSSLGQHRTTKETQYF.

In this sample, this clonotype turned up many times. This chain connects TRBV2 to TRBJ2-7; TRBD1 or TRBD2 may be the D gene (5 bases each). Trimming shortened V by 7 bases and J by 3 bases, and 16 bases separated the two germline ends. CDR1 is SNHLY and CDR2 is FYNNEI in the germline V gene. This CDR3 is 14 amino acids long. The CDR3 region has the DNA TGTGCCAGCACCCCGGGACCCGAACTCTACGAGCAGTACTTC. It translates to CASTPGPELYEQYF.

The table lists this clonotype with many counts. The V call is TRBV7-9, the J call TRBJ1-1; D gene uncertain. Germline assignment: CDR1 SEHNR and CDR2 FQNEAQ (reference sequence). CDR3 length equals 15 residues. Trimming removed 6 bases at V and 1 base at J, with 15 bases between. The chain's CDR3 is CASRPKGGANTEAFF. Here the CDR3 DNA reads TGTGCCAGCAGGCCTAAGGGTGGCGCGAACACTGAAGCTTTCTTT.

This rearrangement joins TRBV29-1 to TRBJ1-4, with a weak D call TRBD1 (5 bases). The CDR3 contains 13 residues. Trimming stripped 6 bases from V and 6 bases from J, with 14 bases between. Germline-derived CDR1 and CDR2 are SQVTM and ANQGSEA. The CDR3 DNA reads as TGCAGCGTCCAGGGACGGGGGTATGAAAAACTGTTTTTT. It translates to CSVQGRGYEKLFF.

This clonotype was seen many times. The rearrangement joins TRBV2 to TRBJ1-1; D is uncertain. The V end lost 8 bases, the J end lost 6 bases, and 19 bases lay between the germline ends. Germline CDR1 reads SNHLY; CDR2 reads FYNNEI. The CDR3 has 14 amino acids. The CDR3 region is CASLDRPKGAEAFF. The CDR3 DNA is TGTGCCAGCTTGGACCGTCCTAAGGGCGCTGAAGCTTTCTTT.

The table lists this clonotype with a few counts. V gene TRBV2 combines with J gene TRBJ1-1; D is unresolved. V was trimmed by 5 bases and J by 1 base, leaving 11 bases between them. CDR1 is SNHLY, CDR2 FYNNEI, per germline. The CDR3 length is 14 residues. The CDR3: CASSFAGPNTEAFF. Written as DNA, the CDR3 is TGTGCCAGCAGTTTCGCCGGACCGAACACTGAAGCTTTCTTT. Complete variable domain (other parts from reference TRBV2 and TRBJ1-1): EPEVTQTPSHQVTQMGQEVILRCVPISNHLYFYWYRQILGQKVEFLVSFYNNEISEKSEIFDDQFSVERPDGSNFTLKIRSTKLEDSAMYFCASSFAGPNTEAFFGQGTRLTVV.

Points on this clonotype: Just one base apart from a much larger clone, this may be a read error. The chain joins TRBV6-5 to TRBJ2-7; the D is unclear. Looked up from germline, CDR1 is MNHEY and CDR2 is SVGAGI. The CDR3 is made up of 11 amino acids. The CDR3: CAISYSSEQYF. In nucleotides, the CDR3 is TGTGCCATCAGTTACTCATCCGAGCAGTACTTC.

The chain uses TRBV7-9 and TRBJ1-3; 7 nucleotides line up with TRBD1. Germline assignment: CDR1 SEHNR and CDR2 FQNEAQ (reference sequence). Trimming at V came to 5 bases and at J to 3 bases, leaving 10 bases not matched to a gene. This CDR3 has 16 amino acids. DNA for the CDR3: TGTGCCAGCAGCCTAAGACAGGGAAAGTATGGAAACACCATATATTTT. Amino acids: CASSLRQGKYGNTIYF. The whole variable domain, filled in from reference TRBV7-9 and TRBJ1-3, reads DTGVSQNPRHKITKRGQNVTFRCDPISEHNRLYWYRQTLGQGPEFLTYFQNEAQLEKSRLLSDRFSAERPKGSFSTLEIQRTEQGDSAMYLCASSLRQGKYGNTIYFGEGSWLTVV.

Turning to this clonotype: A read error may account for a junction end that differs from germline. The chain couples TRBV5-1 to TRBJ1-4; tentative D call: TRBD1 (6 bases). This CDR3 has 13 amino acids. The germline gives CDR1 SGHRS, CDR2 YFSETQ. This CDR3 reads CASSSRGGEKLFF. The CDR3 coding sequence is TGTGCCAGCAGTTCCAGGGGAGGTGAAAAACTGTTTTTT.

This clonotype occurred once. This chain joins TRBV7-6 and TRBJ1-2, with a weak D call TRBD1 (5 bases). The germline CDR1 and CDR2 sequences are SGHVS and FNYEAQ. The CDR3 is made up of 14 amino acids. V lost 5 bases, J lost 7 bases, and 17 bases lay in between. The CDR3 region has the DNA TGTGCCAGCAGCCCAGCAGGGAGTGGGTGTGGCTACACCTTC. Its translation is CASSPAGSGCGYTF.

In the case of this clonotype: This may come from a read error, since a much larger clone is one base off. CDR3 in DNA: TGTGCCAGCAGCTTAGGACAGGGGGGAGCTTTCTTT. It yields the protein CASSLGQGGAFF. V and J are TRBV7-2 and TRBJ1-1; 9 nucleotides line up with TRBD1. Unmatched junction bases numbered 1, after V lost 1 base and J lost 10 bases. Germline CDR1 is SGHTA and CDR2 is FQGNSA. This CDR3 has 12 residues.

This clonotype was detected ten times or more. The rearrangement joins TRBV2 to TRBJ1-2, with 7 bases fitting TRBD1. This CDR3 is 14 amino acids long. CDR1 is SNHLY and CDR2 is FYNNEI in the germline V gene. V lost 0 bases, J lost 3 bases, and 1 base stayed unmatched. For the CDR3, the DNA is TGTGCCAGCAGTGAAGCGGGACAGCACTATGGCTACACCTTC. It yields the protein CASSEAGQHYGYTF.

This clonotype has at least ten counts. The rearrangement joins TRBV2 to TRBJ1-2; D possibly corresponds to TRBD1 (5 bases). Trimming removed 9 bases at V and 4 bases at J, with 12 bases between. The germline V gene encodes CDR1 SNHLY and CDR2 FYNNEI. The CDR3 has 12 amino acids. The DNA of the CDR3 is TGTGCCAGGGGGGACGTTTCCTATGGCTACACCTTC. It is translated as CARGDVSYGYTF.

CDR3 nucleotides: TGTGCCAGCAGCTCCGCAAGGGGCGGCAATCAGCCCCAGCATTTT. Protein: CASSSARGGNQPQHF. The chain carries TRBV7-8 and TRBJ1-5; a possible D gene is TRBD1 (5 bases). Trimming left V 4 bases short and J 2 bases short, with 12 bases between. CDR1 is SGHVS, CDR2 FQNEAQ, per germline. The CDR3 spans 15 residues.

This clonotype showed up many times. A junction end diverges from the germline sequence, so it may reflect a read error. The chain carries TRBV24-1 and TRBJ2-2, with D unclear. Germline CDR1 reads KGHDR; CDR2 reads SFDVKD. The CDR3 length is 13 residues. The CDR3 spells CATGDSNTGELFF. CDR3 sequence (DNA): TGTGCCACCGGTGATTCGAACACCGGGGAGCTGTTTTTT.

This clonotype was picked up many times. CDR3 in amino acids: CATSRATGAEGGYTF. The DNA for the CDR3 is TGTGCCACCAGCAGAGCGACAGGGGCGGAGGGTGGCTACACCTTC. The rearrangement joins TRBV15 to TRBJ1-2, with 8 bases matching TRBD1. This CDR3 contains 15 residues. Germline V gene data show CDR1 as LNHNV and CDR2 as YYDKDF (reference sequence). V was pared by 1 base and J by 7 bases, with 8 bases of the junction left unmatched.

This clonotype was seen only a few times. This chain connects TRBV2 to TRBJ2-5; a possible D gene is TRBD1 (5 bases). The CDR3 runs 12 residues. The V end was cut by 6 bases, the J end by 12 bases, with 17 bases between. Per the germline V gene, CDR1 is SNHLY and CDR2 is FYNNEI. CDR3 in DNA: TGTGCCAGCAGCCAACCAAGCAGGGTTAAGTACTTC. Translation: CASSQPSRVKYF.

In its sample, this clonotype was seen many times. This sequence joins TRBV20-1 and TRBJ1-5; D uncertain. Per germline, CDR1 DFQATT and CDR2 SNEGSKA (reference sequence). This CDR3 comprises 13 residues. V shed 1 base and J shed 4 bases, with 8 bases lying between them. Written as DNA, the CDR3 is TGCAGTGCTAGAGGGGCCCTAAATCAGCCCCAGCATTTT. This codes for CSARGALNQPQHF.

The table lists this clonotype with a few counts. An end of the junction does not agree with germline; a read error may underlie this. Written as DNA, the CDR3 is TGTGCCTGGAACAGGGATCTTCCCTACGAGCAGTACTTC. It codes for CAWNRDLPYEQYF. J is TRBJ2-7 and V is TRBV29-1, with D maybe TRBD1 (6 bases). This CDR3 spans 13 amino acids. The V gene's germline CDR1 is SQVTM and CDR2 ANQGSEA.

The CDR3 reads CASSFKGLSTSGNTIYF. The CDR3 DNA reads TGTGCCAGCAGCTTCAAAGGGTTGTCGACCTCTGGAAACACCATATATTTT. V is TRBV7-9 and J is TRBJ1-3; D uncertain. Trimming removed 3 bases at V and 0 bases at J, with 15 bases between. Germline V CDR1 and CDR2: SEHNR, FQNEAQ (reference sequence). This CDR3 has 17 amino acids.

The chain is built from TRBV29-1 and TRBJ1-5; 8 nucleotides agree with TRBD1. Per germline, CDR1 SQVTM and CDR2 ANQGSEA. V shed 3 bases and J 2 bases; nucleotides not matched to a gene: 6. The CDR3 has 15 residues. CDR3 bases: TGCAGCGTTGACCAGGGGGCAGGTGGCAATCAGCCCCAGCATTTT. It translates to CSVDQGAGGNQPQHF. The whole variable domain, filled in from reference TRBV29-1 and TRBJ1-5, reads SAVISQKPSRDICQRGTSLTIQCQVDSQVTMMFWYRQQPGQSLTLIATANQGSEATYESGFVIDKFPISRPNLTFSTLTVSNMSPEDSSIYLCSVDQGAGGNQPQHFGDGTRLSIL.

This clonotype was observed at least ten times. The chain couples TRBV25-1 to TRBJ1-3; D not resolved. Germline V CDR1 and CDR2: MGHDK, SYGVNS. This CDR3 contains 13 residues. Trimming cost V 1 base and J 4 bases, with 5 bases left between them. The CDR3 sequence is CASSESGGNTIYF. As DNA, the CDR3 is TGTGCCAGCAGTGAATCGGGGGGAAACACCATATATTTT. Full variable domain (rest looked up from reference TRBV25-1 and TRBJ1-3): EADIYQTPRYLVIGTGKKITLECSQTMGHDKMYWYQQDPGMELHLIHYSYGVNSTEKGDLSSESTVSRIRTEHFPLTLESARPSHTSQYLCASSESGGNTIYFGEGSWLTVV.

This clonotype was counted at least ten times. The chain recombines TRBV24-1 with TRBJ1-5, with D uncertain. CDR3 length: 13 residues. Germline lookup yields CDR1 KGHDR and CDR2 SFDVKD. Trimming took 1 base from V and 6 from J, leaving 6 bases between them. The CDR3 reads CATSDFETQPQHF. CDR3 DNA: TGTGCCACCAGTGATTTTGAGACTCAGCCCCAGCATTTT.

This chain joins TRBV20-1 and TRBJ2-7, with 10 bases lining up with TRBD2. V shed 3 bases and J 0 bases; nucleotides not matched to a gene: 2. Per germline, CDR1 DFQATT and CDR2 SNEGSKA (reference sequence). The CDR3 is made up of 14 amino acids. The CDR3 nucleotides are TGCAGTGCTAGGCTAGCGGGAGCCTCCTACGAGCAGTACTTC. Protein product: CSARLAGASYEQYF.

This clonotype has a handful of counts. This chain links TRBV7-9 with TRBJ1-1; D ambiguous. CDR3 length: 19 residues. The V gene lost 6 bases and the J gene lost 2 bases, with 28 bases spanning the gap. Germline assignment: CDR1 SEHNR and CDR2 FQNEAQ (reference sequence). The CDR3 sequence: CASSNYFLEDPTINTEAFF. CDR3 sequence (DNA): TGTGCCAGCAGTAACTACTTCCTTGAGGACCCTACAATAAACACTGAAGCTTTCTTT.

The V and J genes are TRBV25-1 and TRBJ2-5; 12 bases line up with TRBD2. The CDR3 runs to 16 residues. Trimming took 5 bases from V and 4 from J; bases not matched to a gene: 8. Germline CDR1 reads MGHDK; CDR2 reads SYGVNS. The CDR3 sequence: CASSSLLAGGPETQYF. CDR3 DNA: TGTGCCAGCAGTTCCCTGCTAGCGGGGGGGCCAGAGACCCAGTACTTC.

The rearrangement links TRBV4-1 to TRBJ1-5; no firm D call. The V gene's germline CDR1 is MGHRA and CDR2 YSYEKL. The CDR3 loop spans 13 amino acids. V was clipped by 5 bases and J by 3 bases, with 8 bases between them. The CDR3 sequence is CASSVDNNQPQHF. DNA for the CDR3: TGCGCCAGCAGCGTTGACAACAATCAGCCCCAGCATTTT.

V and J are TRBV6-5 and TRBJ2-5; D call uncertain. The germline V gene encodes CDR1 MNHEY and CDR2 SVGAGI. The V end lost 8 bases, the J end lost 5 bases, and 12 bases lay between the germline ends. The CDR3 is 12 amino acids. The CDR3 here is CASQKGQETQYF. DNA of the CDR3: TGTGCCAGCCAGAAGGGCCAGGAGACCCAGTACTTC.